This TCR beta chain stems from a study of beta chain features in type 1 diabetes (dated by TCRdb to 2017 to 2018). The study in broad terms: Mean age, gender distribution, total cell number and subset yield did not differ between patients and healthy donors. A total of about 100,000,000 sorted cells were examined across all samples, and RNA yield correlated strongly with the number of cells per subset. The study compared the TCRB repertoires of sorted circulating CD4+ T cell subsets in recently diagnosed type 1 diabetes patients with those in matched healthy donors. Regulatory and stem cell-like memory subsets were obtained from only 8 patients and roughly 8 healthy donors, while naive and central memory subsets were obtained from all 30 or so donors. Results and caveats for the whole study, not just this receptor: A moderate but significant shortening of TCRB CDR3 length was observed in type 1 diabetes patients in all four CD4+ subsets. Because cDNA was sequenced instead of genomic DNA, highly expressing activated cells could be over-represented, though the groups showed no difference in activation or CD3 levels. Shorter templates might be favored by PCR, yet because patient and control samples were amplified and corrected together, any such skew would affect both groups equally. Only small numbers of individuals were included in the HLA sub-analyses, which left unresolved whether HLA type had any influence on TCRB rearrangement. At VDJ recombination sites, patients with type 1 diabetes made fewer insertions and deleted more nucleotides, a pattern implying thymic rearrangement abnormalities. Naive, central memory and regulatory TCRB repertoires appeared to be more similar among patients than among healthy donors.

CDR3 length: 15 amino acids, cysteine to phenylalanine. The only DNA kept is the CDR3, 45 bases in frame from the first base. According to the germline V gene, CDR1 reads MDHEN and CDR2 reads SYDVKM. Compared with germline, V lacks 3 bases and J lacks 3 bases; bases without a gene match: 4. This clone occurred many times. The specificity of this receptor is unknown. Qualities for individual bases were not recorded, and no much larger clone is one base off. The entire isolated RNA was reverse transcribed using the High Capacity cDNA Reverse Transcription Kit, and thus expressed TCRB transcripts were sequenced. Naive, central memory and regulatory T cell samples underwent deep immunoSEQ sequencing, averaging around 4 million total reads per sample. Sorted cells were lysed in RLT buffer and RNA was extracted with DNase-treated RNeasy Micro or Mini kits, depending on cell number. Each cell subset was processed separately to prevent cross-contamination, with patient and healthy donor samples processed together. TCRB sequences were amplified from cDNA with the immunoSEQ multiplex PCR, producing 87-bp fragments spanning the CDR3 region. Amplicons were sequenced on the Illumina HiSeq platform. Per the source publication's procedure: Synthetic template baselines were used to correct PCR bias computationally, reads within Hamming distance 2 were collapsed, and singletons that could not be merged were discarded. By aligning reads against IMGT, V, D and J genes, CDR3 length, and insertions or deletions at six rearrangement sites were assigned. Clonotype counts were normalized to sorted cell number within each subset before computing true diversity and Gini coefficients with the tcR R package. The overlap coefficient, calculated on TCRB nucleotide sequences, was used to quantify repertoire sharing. In TCRdb, the immuneACCESS table is reduced to in-frame sequences with V and J assigned. These tables do not hold every clone; where another copy was compared, an unresolved V gene accounts for under half, and the others remain unexplained. Clone size and the V and J calls come from that table; the DNA yielded D and trimming. The sample table shows about 140,000 clones, and less than 9% are seen once. The ten largest clones represent approximately 1.5% of the sample.

A single peripheral blood draw of around 120 mL on average was collected from each donor into heparinised tubes. Using a panel that included CD45RO, CCR7, CD25, CD127, CD95 and CD27, naive, central memory, regulatory and stem cell-like memory CD4+ T cells were sorted on a BD FACSAria II. Every sorted population had a purity above 98%. PBMCs were isolated immediately by Lymphoprep density gradient centrifugation and stained directly without culture. So that batch effects would be minimized, each experiment stained and sorted samples in pairs, pairing one healthy donor with one patient. The source material was central memory CD4+ T cells from blood. The V and J genes are TRBV28 and TRBJ2-1, with TRBD2 matching 8 junction bases. The TCR was taken from a woman under 40 in good health. The CDR3 region reads CASSFQLAVYNEQFF. The DNA is as follows: TGTGCCAGCAGTTTCCAACTAGCGGTCTACAATGAGCAGTTCTTC.